What follows are 28 T cell receptor beta chains derived from one specimen sequenced in a study of blood T cell repertoires in COVID-19. Repertoires were generated with immunoSEQ multiplex PCR, while TCRdb's copy carries only in-frame clones and drops some. The table has fewer than 75,000 clones, more than 70% seen once. Specimen: peripheral blood. Receptors were obtained from a man between 65 and 79 years old with acute or convalescent COVID-19.

Written as DNA, the CDR3 is TGTGCCAGCAGCTTGGGGTCGGGGGAGCAGTACTTC. It codes for CASSLGSGEQYF. This rearrangement joins TRBV5-4 to TRBJ2-7; maybe TRBD2 (5 bases). V lost 0 bases, J lost 7 bases, and 8 bases lay in between. The CDR3 is 12 residues long. CDR1 and CDR2 (germline): SGHNT, YYREEE (reference sequence).

This clone has just a few counts. The chain recombines TRBV7-9 with TRBJ1-2, with D tentatively TRBD1 (5 bases). The CDR3 spans 13 residues. Germline V gene lookup returns CDR1 SEHNR and CDR2 FQNEAQ (reference sequence). V was shortened by 3 bases and J by 2 bases, with 7 bases between the two germline ends. CDR3 bases: TGTGCCAGCAGCTTCGGGGGAAACTATGGCTACACCTTC. Translated, it gives CASSFGGNYGYTF.

The chain has TRBV30 and TRBJ2-1; 12 bases are a match to TRBD2. V shed 0 bases, J shed 4 bases, and the junction held 1 base outside the gene matches. This CDR3 has 15 amino acids. Per the germline V gene, CDR1 is GTSNPN and CDR2 is SVGIG (reference sequence). CDR3 region: CAWSVTSGRYNEQFF. The CDR3 DNA sequence: TGTGCCTGGAGTGTGACTAGCGGGAGATACAATGAGCAGTTCTTC. The full variable domain, completed using reference TRBV30 and TRBJ2-1, is SQTIHQWPATLVQPVGSPLSLECTVEGTSNPNLYWYRQAAGRGLQLLFYSVGIGQISSEVPQNLSASRPQDRQFILSSKKLLLSDSGFYLCAWSVTSGRYNEQFFGPGTRLTVL.

The chain couples TRBV7-2 to TRBJ2-5, with a tentative D call TRBD2 (6 bases). The CDR3 consists of 14 residues. CDR1 and CDR2 from the germline V gene are SGHTA and FQGNSA. The V gene lost 5 bases and the J gene lost 7 bases, with 17 bases spanning the gap. The DNA for the CDR3 is TGTGCCAGCAGCCTGATGGGGAAGGAGGGGACCCAGTACTTC. Its protein product is CASSLMGKEGTQYF.

The rearrangement uses TRBV19 and TRBJ1-6, with D tentatively TRBD1 (5 bases). Trimming removed 2 bases from V and 6 bases from J, with 14 bases in between. Germline-derived CDR1 and CDR2 are LNHDA and SQIVND (reference sequence). This CDR3 is built from 16 residues. CDR3 DNA: TGTGCCAGTAGTATATGGGCAAGGGGCCGTAATTCACCCCTCCACTTT. Translation: CASSIWARGRNSPLHF.

V usage is TRBV5-1 and J usage is TRBJ2-1; 8 bases are shared with TRBD2. This CDR3 region has 14 residues. V lost 3 bases and J lost 6; bases outside the gene matches: 5. Germline lookup yields CDR1 SGHRS and CDR2 YFSETQ. The CDR3 nucleotides are TGCGCCAGCAGCTCGGGGGGGTTGAGCAATGAGCAGTTCTTC. Translating gives CASSSGGLSNEQFF.

The chain is built from TRBV4-3 and TRBJ1-1; TRBD1 is a possible D gene (5 bases). Germline CDR1 is LGHNA and CDR2 is YSLEER. The CDR3 totals 16 residues. Trimming removed 0 bases from V and 5 bases from J, with 16 bases in between. The CDR3 is CASSQDRVPSRTEAFF. The DNA of the CDR3 is TGCGCCAGCAGCCAAGACAGGGTACCGTCGAGGACTGAAGCTTTCTTT.

The rearrangement links TRBV11-2 to TRBJ2-1, with a possible D match to TRBD2 (5 bases). Per germline, CDR1 SGHAT and CDR2 FQNNGV. The CDR3 runs 15 residues. V was shortened by 3 bases and J by 6 bases, with 15 bases between the two germline ends. The CDR3: CASSLVLAGPNEQFF. Written as DNA, the CDR3 is TGTGCCAGCAGCTTGGTGCTAGCCGGTCCCAATGAGCAGTTCTTC.

The CDR3 DNA reads as TGTGCCAGCTCGAAGGATCCAGGCTCCTACGAGCAGTACTTC. It translates to CASSKDPGSYEQYF. The chain employs TRBV18 and TRBJ2-7, with unresolved D. The V end was cut by 6 bases, the J end by 0 bases, with 12 bases between. Germline values: CDR1 KGHSH, CDR2 LQKENI. The CDR3 sequence is 14 residues long.

This sequence joins TRBV18 and TRBJ2-1; D call uncertain. Germline loops: CDR1 KGHSH, CDR2 LQKENI. V shed 4 bases and J shed 8 bases, with 15 bases lying between them. There are 14 residues in the CDR3. The CDR3 sequence is CASSLLESFDEQFF. The CDR3 nucleotides are TGTGCCAGCTCACTACTCGAAAGTTTCGATGAGCAGTTCTTC.

In its sample, this clone was seen a few times. V is TRBV5-8 and J is TRBJ2-2; 12 bases are shared with TRBD2. The CDR3 runs 17 residues. With 3 bases clipped from V and 3 bases from J, the junction kept 6 bases outside the gene matches. The germline V gene encodes CDR1 SGHTS and CDR2 YDEGEE. In DNA form, the CDR3 reads TGTGCCAGCAGCTCTACTAGCGGGGGGTTATACACCGGGGAGCTGTTTTTT. Translation: CASSSTSGGLYTGELFF. Filled out from reference TRBV5-8 and TRBJ2-2, the complete variable domain reads EAGVTQSPTHLIKTRGQQATLRCSPISGHTSVYWYQQALGLGLQFLLWYDEGEERNRGNFPPRFSGRQFPNYSSELNVNALELEDSALYLCASSSTSGGLYTGELFFGEGSRLTVL.

The rearrangement links TRBV7-9 to TRBJ1-2, with unresolved D. The length of the CDR3 is 14 residues. Trimming removed 2 bases from V and 3 bases from J, with 10 bases in between. CDR1 is SEHNR, CDR2 FQNEAQ, per germline (reference sequence). CDR3 amino acids: CASSLMRAHYGYTF. CDR3 DNA: TGTGCCAGCAGCTTAATGAGGGCACACTATGGCTACACCTTC.

The CDR3 reads CASSPRLRGGGDEQFF. The CDR3 DNA reads as TGTGCCAGCAGCCCCCGACTGCGCGGGGGAGGTGATGAGCAGTTCTTC. The gene calls are TRBV7-6 and TRBJ2-1; TRBD2 matches at 7 bases. Germline lookup yields CDR1 SGHVS and CDR2 FNYEAQ. The V and J ends lost 5 bases and 8 bases, in that order; junction bases with no gene match: 15. This CDR3 is built from 16 residues.

This CDR3 is CASSTVRRETQYF. The CDR3 DNA is TGTGCCAGCAGTACCGTGAGAAGAGAGACCCAGTACTTC. The rearrangement joins TRBV27 to TRBJ2-5; D not certain. V lost 5 bases and J lost 4, with 11 bases in between. The CDR3 consists of 13 residues. Germline V gives CDR1 MNHEY, CDR2 SMNVEV (reference sequence).

The V call is TRBV14, the J call TRBJ2-1; TRBD1 aligns across 10 bases. The CDR3 consists of 17 residues. Germline V gene sequence: CDR1 SGHDN, CDR2 FVKESK. The ends lost 4 bases at V and 0 bases at J; junction bases unmatched: 6. CDR3 nucleotides: TGTGCCAGCAGCCTATCGGGACAGGGGTACTCCTACAATGAGCAGTTCTTC. Protein: CASSLSGQGYSYNEQFF.

The chain employs TRBV10-3 and TRBJ2-7; 7 nucleotides align to TRBD1. With V trimmed by 4 bases and J by 2 bases, 5 bases remained unmatched. This CDR3 contains 14 residues. The germline gives CDR1 ENHRY, CDR2 SYGVKD. The CDR3 protein is CAISVGQLTYEQYF. CDR3 bases: TGTGCCATCAGTGTGGGACAGCTTACCTACGAGCAGTACTTC.

This clone was observed a few times. The chain links TRBV5-5 to TRBJ1-2, with D unclear. V lost 3 bases and J lost 2, with 8 bases in between. The length of the CDR3 is 13 residues. Germline assignment: CDR1 SGHKS and CDR2 YYEKEE (reference sequence). The CDR3 sequence is CASSSVRNYGYTF. Here the CDR3 DNA reads TGTGCCAGCAGCTCAGTGAGGAACTATGGCTACACCTTC.

CDR3 DNA sequence: TGTGCCAGCAGCCGGGACAGGGGTGGAGAAAAACTGTTTTTT. This codes for CASSRDRGGEKLFF. The J gene is TRBJ1-4, the V gene TRBV9; 10 bases align to TRBD1. The CDR3 sequence is 14 residues long. V dropped 4 bases and J dropped 8; count of bases not matched to a gene: 5. In germline, CDR1 is SGDLS, CDR2 YYNGEE.

This rearrangement joins TRBV6-6 to TRBJ2-3; tentatively, D is TRBD1 (6 bases). The CDR3 runs 12 residues. V lost 6 bases, J lost 4 bases, and 8 bases lay in between. Germline CDR1 MNHNY, CDR2 SVGAGI (reference sequence). The CDR3 sequence: CASRDSADTQYF. The CDR3, as DNA: TGTGCCAGCAGGGACAGCGCAGATACGCAGTATTTT.

The chain uses TRBV3-1 (or the pseudogene TRBV3-2) and TRBJ2-7, with 7 bases that match TRBD2. Germline V lookup: CDR1 LGHDT, CDR2 YNNKEL (reference sequence). The CDR3 has 15 residues. Trimming at V came to 3 bases and at J to 0 bases, leaving 5 bases not matched to a gene. The CDR3 loop is CASSHGGGSSYEQYF. CDR3 nucleotide sequence: TGTGCCAGCAGCCATGGCGGGGGAAGCTCCTACGAGCAGTACTTC.

This clone has a single count. J is TRBJ2-5 and V is TRBV3-1 (or the pseudogene TRBV3-2), with 12 bases aligning to TRBD2. The CDR3 is made up of 17 amino acids. The V gene's germline CDR1 is LGHDT and CDR2 YNNKEL (reference sequence). The V gene end was trimmed by 0 bases and the J gene end by 5 bases; junction bases not matched to a gene: 7. The CDR3 nucleotides are TGTGCCAGCAGCCAAGATCGGACTAGCGGGGCCTCGGAGACCCAGTACTTC. Its protein is CASSQDRTSGASETQYF.

The chain uses TRBV7-2 and TRBJ1-3; 9 positions match TRBD1. Trimming took 5 bases from V and 0 from J; bases not matched to a gene: 8. Per germline, CDR1 SGHTA and CDR2 FQGNSA. This CDR3 contains 17 residues. The CDR3 DNA is TGTGCCAGCAGCCCTTTAGGACAGGGGATCTCTGGAAACACCATATATTTT. This codes for CASSPLGQGISGNTIYF.

This chain joins TRBV11-2 and TRBJ1-5; 7 bases fit TRBD1. CDR1 and CDR2 from the germline V gene are SGHAT and FQNNGV. This CDR3 is 13 amino acids long. V shed 5 bases, J shed 5 bases, and the junction held 3 bases outside the gene matches. The CDR3 is CASSPDRDQPQHF. CDR3 in DNA: TGTGCCAGCAGCCCCGACAGGGATCAGCCCCAGCATTTT.

The rearrangement links TRBV19 to TRBJ1-5, with D unresolved. In germline, CDR1 is LNHDA, CDR2 SQIVND (reference sequence). This CDR3 contains 15 residues. Between the trimmed V and J ends, which lost 1 base and 0 bases, there was a span of 7 bases. In DNA, the CDR3 is TGTGCCAGTAGTATAGGCAGTGGTAGCAATCAGCCCCAGCATTTT. As protein: CASSIGSGSNQPQHF.

The chain couples TRBV27 to TRBJ2-3, with 9 bases aligning to TRBD1. The germline gives CDR1 MNHEY, CDR2 SMNVEV (reference sequence). This CDR3 contains 14 residues. J gave up 3 bases and V 3 bases, and 1 base lay outside the gene matches. CDR3 DNA: TGTGCCAGCAGTTTGGGACAGGGAACAGATACGCAGTATTTT. Translated, it gives CASSLGQGTDTQYF.

The chain employs TRBV7-9 and TRBJ2-2; 7 nucleotides align to TRBD1. The CDR3 contains 14 residues. V gave up 3 bases and J gave up 5 bases; unmatched junction bases: 3. The germline gives CDR1 SEHNR, CDR2 FQNEAQ (reference sequence). CDR3 region: CASSLGQLTGELFF. The CDR3 DNA is TGTGCCAGCAGCTTGGGACAGTTGACCGGGGAGCTGTTTTTT.

There are a few counts of this clone. The J gene is TRBJ1-4, the V gene TRBV27; D gene ambiguous. Germline CDR1 and CDR2: MNHEY and SMNVEV (reference sequence). The CDR3 has 16 residues. V lost 2 bases and J lost 8, with 18 bases in between. CDR3 loop: CASSLISGVAGEKLFF. CDR3 nucleotides: TGTGCCAGCAGTTTAATCAGCGGGGTCGCGGGCGAAAAACTGTTTTTT.

This chain uses TRBV28 with TRBJ2-1, with 10 bases fitting TRBD1. The CDR3 has 15 amino acids. Germline CDR1 MDHEN, CDR2 SYDVKM. V trimming: 6 bases; J trimming: 4 bases; junction bases outside the gene matches: 6. The CDR3 here is CASSQDRGIYNEQFF. CDR3 DNA sequence: TGTGCCAGCAGCCAGGACAGGGGGATTTACAATGAGCAGTTCTTC.